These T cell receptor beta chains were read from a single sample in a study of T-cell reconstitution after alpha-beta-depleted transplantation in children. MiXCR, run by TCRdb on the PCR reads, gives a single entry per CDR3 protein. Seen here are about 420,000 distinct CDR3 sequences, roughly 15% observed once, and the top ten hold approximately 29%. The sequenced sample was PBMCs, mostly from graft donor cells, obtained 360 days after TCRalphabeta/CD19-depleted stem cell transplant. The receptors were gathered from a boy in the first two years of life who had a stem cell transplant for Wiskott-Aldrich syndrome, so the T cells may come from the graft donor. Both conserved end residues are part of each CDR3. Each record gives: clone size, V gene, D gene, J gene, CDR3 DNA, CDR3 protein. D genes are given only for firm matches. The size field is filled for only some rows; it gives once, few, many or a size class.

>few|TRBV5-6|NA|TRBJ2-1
TGTGCCAGCAGCTTGGCCTGGGGTGGCAATGAGCAGTTCTTC
CASSLAWGGNEQFF
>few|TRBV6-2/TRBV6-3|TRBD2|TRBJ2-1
TGTGCCAGCAGTTACCTTGGGACTAGCGGGAAAAATGAGCAGTTCTTC
CASSYLGTSGKNEQFF
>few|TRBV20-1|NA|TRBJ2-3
TGCAGTGCGTGGCAGGGTGGCACAGATACGCAGTATTTT
CSAWQGGTDTQYF
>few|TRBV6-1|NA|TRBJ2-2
TGTGCCAGCAGTCTAGGTTCGTTGGGAAACGGGGAGCTGTTTTTT
CASSLGSLGNGELFF
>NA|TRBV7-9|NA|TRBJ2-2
TGTGCCAGCCCCGACAAAAGGAACACCGGGGAGCTGTTTTTT
CASPDKRNTGELFF
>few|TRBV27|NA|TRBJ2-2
TGTGCCAGCAGTTTATGGGGGCCAGGGATGAACACCGGGGAGCTGTTTTTT
CASSLWGPGMNTGELFF
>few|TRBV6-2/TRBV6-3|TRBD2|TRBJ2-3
TGTGCCAGCACCAGGACTAGCGGCCTCACAGATACGCAGTATTTT
CASTRTSGLTDTQYF
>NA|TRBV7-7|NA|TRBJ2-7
TGTGCCAGCAGCCCTGGACATGCCTACGAGCAGTACTTC
CASSPGHAYEQYF
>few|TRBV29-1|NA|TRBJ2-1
TGCAGCGTTGCGGTTGGTTACAATGAGCAGTTCTTC
CSVAVGYNEQFF
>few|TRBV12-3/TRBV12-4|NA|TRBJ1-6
TGTGCCAGCAGTCCGACTCTCTCACCCCTCCACTTT
CASSPTLSPLHF
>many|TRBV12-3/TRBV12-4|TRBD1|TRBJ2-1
TGTGCCTCCCTACCGGGACAGGGGAACCATGAGCAGTTCTTC
CASLPGQGNHEQFF
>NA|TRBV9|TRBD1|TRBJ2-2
TGTGCCAGCAGCGCAAGCTGGACAGGGAACACCGGGGAGCTGTTTTTT
CASSASWTGNTGELFF
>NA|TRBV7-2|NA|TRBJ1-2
TGTGCCAGCAGCTTCGGCAGGTTTGCTAACTATGGCTACACCTTC
CASSFGRFANYGYTF
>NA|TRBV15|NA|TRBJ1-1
TGTGCCACCAGCAGAGATGGGGGGAGAACGGGGTCTGAAGCTTTCTTT
CATSRDGGRTGSEAFF
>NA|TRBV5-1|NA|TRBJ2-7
TGCGCCAGCAGCTTGGGCCAGGGGCTTCTCTACGAGCAGTACTTC
CASSLGQGLLYEQYF
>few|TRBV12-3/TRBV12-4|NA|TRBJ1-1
TGTGCCAGCAGTGTCTGGGGGACAGAAGCTTTCTTT
CASSVWGTEAFF
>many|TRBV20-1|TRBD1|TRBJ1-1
TGCAGTGCTCGGCAGGGGGCTCAAAACATGAACACTGAAGCTTTCTTT
CSARQGAQNMNTEAFF